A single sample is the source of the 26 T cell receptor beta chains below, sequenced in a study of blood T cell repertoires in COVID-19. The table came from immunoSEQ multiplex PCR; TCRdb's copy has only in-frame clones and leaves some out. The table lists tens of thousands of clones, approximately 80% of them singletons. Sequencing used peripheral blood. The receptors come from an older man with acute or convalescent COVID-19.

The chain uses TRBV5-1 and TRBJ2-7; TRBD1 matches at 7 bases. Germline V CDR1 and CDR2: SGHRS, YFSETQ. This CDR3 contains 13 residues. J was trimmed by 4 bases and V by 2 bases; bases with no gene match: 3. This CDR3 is CASSLGQVYEQYF. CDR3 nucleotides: TGCGCCAGCAGCTTAGGACAGGTTTACGAGCAGTACTTC.

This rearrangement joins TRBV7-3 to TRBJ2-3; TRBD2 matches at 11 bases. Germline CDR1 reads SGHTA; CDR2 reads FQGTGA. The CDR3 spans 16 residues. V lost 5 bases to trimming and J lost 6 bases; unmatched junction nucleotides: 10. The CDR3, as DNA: TGTGCCAGCAGCCCGGGACTAGCGGCCTCGGGGGATACGCAGTATTTT. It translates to CASSPGLAASGDTQYF.

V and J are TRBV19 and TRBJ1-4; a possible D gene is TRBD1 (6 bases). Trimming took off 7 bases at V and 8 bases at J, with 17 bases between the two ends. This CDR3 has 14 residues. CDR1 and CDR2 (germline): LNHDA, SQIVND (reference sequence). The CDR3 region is CASTPQGNYEKLFF. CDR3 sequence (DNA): TGTGCCAGTACCCCTCAGGGGAATTACGAAAAACTGTTTTTT.

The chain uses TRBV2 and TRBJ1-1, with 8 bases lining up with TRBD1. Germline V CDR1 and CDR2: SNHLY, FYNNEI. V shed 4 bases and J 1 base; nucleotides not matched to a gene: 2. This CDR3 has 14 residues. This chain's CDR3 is CASSVQGGNTEAFF. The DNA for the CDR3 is TGTGCCAGCAGTGTACAGGGGGGGAACACTGAAGCTTTCTTT. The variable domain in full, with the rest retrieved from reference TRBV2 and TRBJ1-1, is EPEVTQTPSHQVTQMGQEVILRCVPISNHLYFYWYRQILGQKVEFLVSFYNNEISEKSEIFDDQFSVERPDGSNFTLKIRSTKLEDSAMYFCASSVQGGNTEAFFGQGTRLTVV.

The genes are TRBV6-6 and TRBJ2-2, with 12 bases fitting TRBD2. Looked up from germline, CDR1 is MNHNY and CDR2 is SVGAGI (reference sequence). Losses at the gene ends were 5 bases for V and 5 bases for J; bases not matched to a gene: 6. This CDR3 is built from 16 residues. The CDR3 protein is CASSGSLAGGTGELFF. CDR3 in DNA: TGTGCCAGCAGTGGCTCTCTAGCGGGAGGGACCGGGGAGCTGTTTTTT.

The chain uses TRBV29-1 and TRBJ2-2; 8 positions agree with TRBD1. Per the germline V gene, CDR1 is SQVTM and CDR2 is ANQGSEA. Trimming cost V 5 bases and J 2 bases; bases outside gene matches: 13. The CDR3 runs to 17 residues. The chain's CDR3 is CSVPAYTGTGNTGELFF. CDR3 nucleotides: TGCAGCGTTCCCGCTTATACCGGGACAGGTAACACCGGGGAGCTGTTTTTT.

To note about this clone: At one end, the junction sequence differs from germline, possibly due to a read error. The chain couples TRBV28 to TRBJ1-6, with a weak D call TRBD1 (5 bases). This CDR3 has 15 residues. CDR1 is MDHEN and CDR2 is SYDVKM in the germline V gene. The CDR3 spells CASRGQGLTNSPLHF. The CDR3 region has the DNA TGTGCCAGCAGGGGCCAGGGACTTACCAATTCGCCCCTCCACTTT.

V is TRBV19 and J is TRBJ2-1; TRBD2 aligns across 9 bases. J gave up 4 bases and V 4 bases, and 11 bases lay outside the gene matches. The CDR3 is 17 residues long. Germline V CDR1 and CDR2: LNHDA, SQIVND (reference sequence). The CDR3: CASSTLRASGMYNEQFF. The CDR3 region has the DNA TGTGCCAGTAGTACCCTGCGGGCTAGCGGGATGTACAATGAGCAGTTCTTC.

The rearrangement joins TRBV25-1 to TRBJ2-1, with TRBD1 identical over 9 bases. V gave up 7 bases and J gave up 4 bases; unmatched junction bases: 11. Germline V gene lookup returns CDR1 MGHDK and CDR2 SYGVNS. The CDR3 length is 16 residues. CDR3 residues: CASKRGRDREYNEQFF. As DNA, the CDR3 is TGTGCCAGCAAAAGGGGCCGGGACAGGGAGTACAATGAGCAGTTCTTC. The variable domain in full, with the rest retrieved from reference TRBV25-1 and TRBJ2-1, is EADIYQTPRYLVIGTGKKITLECSQTMGHDKMYWYQQDPGMELHLIHYSYGVNSTEKGDLSSESTVSRIRTEHFPLTLESARPSHTSQYLCASKRGRDREYNEQFFGPGTRLTVL.

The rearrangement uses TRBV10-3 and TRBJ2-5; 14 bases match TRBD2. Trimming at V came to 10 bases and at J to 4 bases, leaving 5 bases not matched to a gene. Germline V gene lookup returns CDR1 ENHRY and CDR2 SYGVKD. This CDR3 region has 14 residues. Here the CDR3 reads CATGLAGEGETQYF. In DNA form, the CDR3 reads TGTGCCACGGGACTAGCGGGAGAAGGAGAGACCCAGTACTTC.

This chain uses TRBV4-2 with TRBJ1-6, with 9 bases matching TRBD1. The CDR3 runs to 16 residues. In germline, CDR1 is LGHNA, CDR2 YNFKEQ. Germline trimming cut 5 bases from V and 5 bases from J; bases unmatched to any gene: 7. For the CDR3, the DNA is TGTGCCAGCAGCTTTCGGACAGGGGCTAATAATTCACCCCTCCACTTT. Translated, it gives CASSFRTGANNSPLHF.

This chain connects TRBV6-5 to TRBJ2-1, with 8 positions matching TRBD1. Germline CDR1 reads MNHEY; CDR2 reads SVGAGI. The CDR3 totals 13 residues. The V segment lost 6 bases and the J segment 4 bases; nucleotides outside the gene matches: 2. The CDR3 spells CASSRDRYNEQFF. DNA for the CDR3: TGTGCCAGCAGCCGGGACAGGTACAATGAGCAGTTCTTC.

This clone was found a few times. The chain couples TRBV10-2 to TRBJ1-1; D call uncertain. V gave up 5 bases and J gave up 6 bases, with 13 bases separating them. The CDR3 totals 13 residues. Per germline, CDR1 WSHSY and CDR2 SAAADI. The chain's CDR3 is CASSWGWEAEAFF. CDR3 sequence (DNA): TGCGCCAGCAGTTGGGGATGGGAGGCTGAAGCTTTCTTT.

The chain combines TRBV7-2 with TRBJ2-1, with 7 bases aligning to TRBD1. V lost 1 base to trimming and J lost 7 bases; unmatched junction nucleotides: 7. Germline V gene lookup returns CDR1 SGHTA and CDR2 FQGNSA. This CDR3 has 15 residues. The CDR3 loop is CASSLGGGARNEQFF. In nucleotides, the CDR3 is TGTGCCAGCAGCTTAGGAGGGGGCGCAAGGAATGAGCAGTTCTTC.

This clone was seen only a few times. CDR3 sequence (DNA): TGTGCCAGCAGCTCCGACAGGGACAGCTCCTATAATTCACCCCTCCACTTT. Encoded protein: CASSSDRDSSYNSPLHF. This chain links TRBV7-9 with TRBJ1-6; 7 nucleotides align to TRBD1. Germline values: CDR1 SEHNR, CDR2 FQNEAQ (reference sequence). V lost 4 bases and J lost 0; bases outside the gene matches: 6. This CDR3 has 17 residues.

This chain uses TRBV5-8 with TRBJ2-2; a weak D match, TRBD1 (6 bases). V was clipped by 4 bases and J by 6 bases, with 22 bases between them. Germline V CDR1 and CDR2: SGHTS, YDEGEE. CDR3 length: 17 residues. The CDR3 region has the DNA TGTGCCAGCAGCGTGGGGAGCCAGGGGTGGCACGCCGGGGAGCTGTTTTTT. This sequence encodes CASSVGSQGWHAGELFF.

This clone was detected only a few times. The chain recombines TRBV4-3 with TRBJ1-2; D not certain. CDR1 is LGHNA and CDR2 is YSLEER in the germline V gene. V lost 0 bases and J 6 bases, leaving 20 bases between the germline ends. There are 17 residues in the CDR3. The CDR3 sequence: CASSQEVRFPGKDGYTF. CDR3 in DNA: TGCGCCAGCAGCCAAGAGGTCCGCTTCCCGGGGAAGGATGGCTACACCTTC.

The CDR3 DNA reads TGCGCCAGCAGCTTGGAATGGGACAGTACTAACTATGGCTACACCTTC. As protein: CASSLEWDSTNYGYTF. V gene TRBV5-1 combines with J gene TRBJ1-2; 7 bases are shared with TRBD1. This CDR3 comprises 16 residues. J lost 0 bases, V lost 0 bases, and 5 bases had no gene match. Germline CDR1 and CDR2: SGHRS and YFSETQ.

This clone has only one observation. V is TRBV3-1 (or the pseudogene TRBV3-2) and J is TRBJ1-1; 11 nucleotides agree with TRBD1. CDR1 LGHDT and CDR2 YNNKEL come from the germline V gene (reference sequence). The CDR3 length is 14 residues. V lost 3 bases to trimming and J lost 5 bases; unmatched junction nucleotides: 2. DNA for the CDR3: TGTGCCAGCAGCCAGGGACAGGGGGAAACTGAAGCTTTCTTT. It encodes CASSQGQGETEAFF.

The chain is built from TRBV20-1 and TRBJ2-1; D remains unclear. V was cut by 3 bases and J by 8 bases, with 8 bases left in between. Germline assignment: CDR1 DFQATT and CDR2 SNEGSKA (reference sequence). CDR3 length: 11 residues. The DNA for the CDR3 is TGCAGTGCTAGGCCGCTAGATGAGCAGTTCTTC. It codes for CSARPLDEQFF.

CDR3 DNA: TGCAGCGTACATACGGACAGGGGGGATGTAATGAACACTGAAGCTTTCTTT. Protein: CSVHTDRGDVMNTEAFF. The rearrangement joins TRBV29-1 to TRBJ1-1; 10 nucleotides match TRBD1. The germline gives CDR1 SQVTM, CDR2 ANQGSEA. The CDR3 length is 17 residues. The ends lost 6 bases at V and 0 bases at J; junction bases unmatched: 13.

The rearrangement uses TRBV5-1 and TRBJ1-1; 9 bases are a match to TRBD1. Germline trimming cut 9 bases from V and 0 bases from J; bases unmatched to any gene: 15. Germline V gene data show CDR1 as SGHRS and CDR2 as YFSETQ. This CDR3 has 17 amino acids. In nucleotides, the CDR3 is TGCGCCACCATGACCGGGACAGGGAATATTATGAACACTGAAGCTTTCTTT. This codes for CATMTGTGNIMNTEAFF.

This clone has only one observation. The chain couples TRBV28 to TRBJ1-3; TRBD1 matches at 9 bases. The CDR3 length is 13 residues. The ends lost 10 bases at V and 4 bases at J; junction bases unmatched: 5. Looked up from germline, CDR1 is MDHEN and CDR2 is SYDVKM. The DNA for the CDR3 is TGTGCCACTCACAGGGGGCAAGGAAACACCATATATTTT. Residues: CATHRGQGNTIYF.

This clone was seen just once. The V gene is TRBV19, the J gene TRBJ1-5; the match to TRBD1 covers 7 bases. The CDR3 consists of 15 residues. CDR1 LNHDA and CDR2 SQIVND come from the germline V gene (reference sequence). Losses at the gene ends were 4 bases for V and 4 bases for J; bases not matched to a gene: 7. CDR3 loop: CASSTRGSGNQPQHF. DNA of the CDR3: TGTGCCAGTAGTACCAGGGGGAGTGGGAATCAGCCCCAGCATTTT. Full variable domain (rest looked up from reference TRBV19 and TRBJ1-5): DGGITQSPKYLFRKEGQNVTLSCEQNLNHDAMYWYRQDPGQGLRLIYYSQIVNDFQKGDIAEGYSVSREKKESFPLTVTSAQKNPTAFYLCASSTRGSGNQPQHFGDGTRLSIL.

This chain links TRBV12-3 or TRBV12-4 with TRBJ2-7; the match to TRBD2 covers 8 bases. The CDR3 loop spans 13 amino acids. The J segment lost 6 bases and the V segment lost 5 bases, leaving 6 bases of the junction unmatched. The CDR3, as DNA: TGTGCCAGCAGTGATACACGGGAGGGCGAGCAGTACTTC. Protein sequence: CASSDTREGEQYF.

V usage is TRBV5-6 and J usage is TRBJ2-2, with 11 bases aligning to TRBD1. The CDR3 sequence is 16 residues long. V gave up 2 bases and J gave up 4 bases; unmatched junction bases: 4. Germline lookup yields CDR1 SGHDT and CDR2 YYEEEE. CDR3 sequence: CASSLPGQGVTGELFF. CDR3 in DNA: TGTGCCAGCAGCTTACCGGGACAGGGGGTCACCGGGGAGCTGTTTTTT.